The text below deals with one T cell receptor (beta chain). Its target is not known. One end of the junction varies from germline; a read error may be responsible. This entry belongs to a study of tumor-infiltrating lymphocytes in primary liver carcinoma. The study, taken as a whole, reports: Tumor specimens were characterized by a significantly higher top-250-clone fraction than blood (p = 0.039).

The template, 450 to 650 ng total RNA, yielded TCR beta cDNA made with a constant-region primer. Three nested multiplex PCR rounds of slightly modified ARM-PCR generated TCR beta libraries. The first two PCR rounds used TRBV1-TRBV30 primers with a Cbeta primer, 9 to 10 cycles each. TCRdb called the multiplex PCR reads again in MiXCR, with one record for every CDR3 protein. The table lists 40,000 to 60,000 distinct CDR3 sequences, about two thirds of them singletons. Unsorted bulk tissue of about 18-32 mg yielded co-extracted RNA and DNA. This CDR3 has 15 residues. Germline loops: CDR1 MNHEY, CDR2 SVGAGI.

The TCR was taken from a middle-aged man with primary liver carcinoma and hepatitis B virus infection. The rearrangement joins TRBV6-5 to TRBJ2-7; D may be TRBD1 or TRBD2 (5 bases each). The specimen sequenced was liver tumor tissue from sampling region 5. Indicated subset: tumor region T5, tumor centre. The CDR3 DNA sequence: TGTGCCAGCAGATACCGGGACCCCAGATCCTACGAGCACTACTTC. Translation: CASRYRDPRSYEHYF.